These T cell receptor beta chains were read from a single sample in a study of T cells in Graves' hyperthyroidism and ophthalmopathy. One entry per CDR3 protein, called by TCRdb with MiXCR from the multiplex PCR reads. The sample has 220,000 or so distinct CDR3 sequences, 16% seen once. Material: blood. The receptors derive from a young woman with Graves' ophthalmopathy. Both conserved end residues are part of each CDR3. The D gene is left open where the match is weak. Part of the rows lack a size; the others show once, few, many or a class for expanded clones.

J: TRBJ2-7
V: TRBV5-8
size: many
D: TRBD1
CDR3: CASSPTDRPTYEQYF
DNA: TGTGCCAGCAGCCCTACGGACAGGCCCACCTACGAGCAGTACTTC

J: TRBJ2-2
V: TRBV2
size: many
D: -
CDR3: CASSTRLRANTGELFF
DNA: TGTGCCAGCAGTACCCGACTGCGCGCGAACACCGGGGAGCTGTTTTTT

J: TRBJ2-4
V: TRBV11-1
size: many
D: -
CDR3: CASSAGLGLAKNIQYF
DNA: TGTGCCAGCAGTGCAGGGCTTGGCTTAGCCAAAAACATTCAGTACTTC

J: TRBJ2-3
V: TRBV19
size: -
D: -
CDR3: CASKEITADTQYF
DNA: TGTGCCAGTAAGGAGATCACAGCAGATACGCAGTATTTT

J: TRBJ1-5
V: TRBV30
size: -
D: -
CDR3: CAWGKGGPNQPQHF
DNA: TGTGCCTGGGGTAAAGGGGGACCCAATCAGCCCCAGCATTTT

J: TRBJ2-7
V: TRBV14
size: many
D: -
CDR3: CASSQETVWGYEQYF
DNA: TGTGCCAGCAGCCAAGAGACGGTGTGGGGCTACGAGCAGTACTTC

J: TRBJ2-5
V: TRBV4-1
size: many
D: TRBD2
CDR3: CASSHPGSGGQETQYF
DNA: TGCGCCAGCAGCCATCCGGGCAGCGGGGGCCAAGAGACCCAGTACTTC

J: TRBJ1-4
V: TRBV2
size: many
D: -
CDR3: CASRDQPISNEKLFF
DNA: TGTGCCAGCAGGGACCAACCCATATCTAATGAAAAACTGTTTTTT

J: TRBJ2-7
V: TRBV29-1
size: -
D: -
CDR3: CSVSYPGASVYEQYF
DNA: TGCAGCGTCTCCTACCCCGGGGCTAGCGTCTACGAGCAGTACTTC

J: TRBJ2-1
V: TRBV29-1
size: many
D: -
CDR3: CSVENLRLGEHNEQFF
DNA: TGCAGCGTTGAAAATCTTAGACTAGGGGAACACAATGAGCAGTTCTTC

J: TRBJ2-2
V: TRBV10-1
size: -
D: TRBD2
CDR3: CASSRGEETGELFF
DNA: TGCGCCAGCAGTCGGGGGGAGGAGACCGGGGAGCTGTTTTTC

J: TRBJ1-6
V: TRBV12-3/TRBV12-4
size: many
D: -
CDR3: CASSPTPRGPLHF
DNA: TGTGCCAGCAGTCCCACCCCCCGGGGTCCCCTCCACTTT

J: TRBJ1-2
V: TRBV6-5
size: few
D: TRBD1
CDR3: CASSILGTGTYGYTF
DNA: TGTGCCAGCAGTATCCTCGGGACAGGGACCTATGGCTACACCTTC

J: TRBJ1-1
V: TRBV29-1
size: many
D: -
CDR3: CSAGASNTEAFF
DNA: TGCAGCGCCGGGGCCTCGAACACTGAAGCTTTCTTT

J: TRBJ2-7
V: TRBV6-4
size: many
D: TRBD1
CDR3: CASSDLPGQSAYEQYF
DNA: TGTGCCAGCAGTGATCTCCCGGGACAGTCAGCCTACGAGCAGTACTTC

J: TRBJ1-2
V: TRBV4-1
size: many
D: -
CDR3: CASSQDRQPYGNYGYTF
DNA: TGCGCCAGCAGCCAAGATAGACAGCCCTACGGGAACTATGGCTACACCTTC

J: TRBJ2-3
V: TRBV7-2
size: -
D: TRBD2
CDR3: CASSPVGMGGSTDTQYF
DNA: TGTGCCAGCAGCCCAGTGGGGATGGGGGGGTCCACAGATACGCAGTATTTT

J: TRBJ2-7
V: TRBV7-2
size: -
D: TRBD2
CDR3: CASSLRAGGGSYEQYF
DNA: TGTGCCAGCAGCTTACGGGCTGGCGGGGGATCCTACGAGCAGTACTTC

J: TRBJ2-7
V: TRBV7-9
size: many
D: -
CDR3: CASSLSETYYEQYF
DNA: TGTGCCAGCAGCTTAAGCGAAACCTACTACGAGCAGTACTTC

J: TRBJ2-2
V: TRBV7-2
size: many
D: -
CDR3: CASSLFGARNTGELFF
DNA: TGTGCCAGCAGCTTATTTGGGGCGAGGAACACCGGGGAGCTGTTTTTT

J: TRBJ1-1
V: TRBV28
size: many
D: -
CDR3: CASSLIPENTEAFF
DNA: TGTGCCAGCAGTTTAATCCCGGAGAACACTGAAGCTTTCTTT

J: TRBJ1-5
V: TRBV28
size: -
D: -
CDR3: CASSRARGGNQPQHF
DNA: TGTGCCAGCAGCCGAGCCCGGGGAGGCAATCAGCCCCAGCATTTT